This is a list of T cell receptor beta chains from one sample in a study of control samples from healthy donors and cancer patients. The method was immunoSEQ multiplex PCR; TCRdb's version includes in-frame clones alone and lacks a portion of them. This table holds about 190,000 clones, over 80% found once. The sequencing input was blood. The receptors shown here come from a man younger than 40 in good health. Both conserved end residues are part of each CDR3. The order of the fields is J gene, V gene, clone size, D gene, CDR3 DNA, CDR3 protein. The D gene is left open where the match is weak. The size entry is marked missing in some rows and otherwise reads once, few, many or a size class.

j_gene: TRBJ2-7; v_gene: TRBV6-1; abundance: .; d_gene: .; CDR3nt: TGTGCCAGCAGTGAATCCAACTGGGGGCAGTACTTC; CDR3aa: CASSESNWGQYF
j_gene: TRBJ2-1; v_gene: TRBV7-8; abundance: .; d_gene: TRBD1; CDR3nt: TGTGCCAGCAGCGCGCAACAGGGGGGCGAGCAGTTCTTC; CDR3aa: CASSAQQGGEQFF
j_gene: TRBJ2-2; v_gene: TRBV3-1/TRBV3-2; abundance: .; d_gene: .; CDR3nt: TGTGCCAGCAGCCGGGTGGGCCGGGAGCTGTTTTTT; CDR3aa: CASSRVGRELFF
j_gene: TRBJ1-2; v_gene: TRBV28; abundance: .; d_gene: TRBD1; CDR3nt: TGTGCCAGCAGCTCCACCGGGACAGGGGATCGGGGCTACACCTTC; CDR3aa: CASSSTGTGDRGYTF
j_gene: TRBJ1-1; v_gene: TRBV6-5; abundance: .; d_gene: TRBD1; CDR3nt: TGTGCCAGCAGAACCGGGACAGGGGTGACTGAAGCTTTCTTT; CDR3aa: CASRTGTGVTEAFF
j_gene: TRBJ2-3; v_gene: TRBV6-5; abundance: .; d_gene: .; CDR3nt: TGTGCCAGCAGAAGGGACAGCACAGATACGCAGTATTTT; CDR3aa: CASRRDSTDTQYF
j_gene: TRBJ2-7; v_gene: TRBV20-1; abundance: .; d_gene: .; CDR3nt: TGCAGTTTCCTCAGAGGGTACGAGCAGTACTTC; CDR3aa: CSFLRGYEQYF
j_gene: TRBJ2-1; v_gene: TRBV9; abundance: .; d_gene: .; CDR3nt: TGTGCCAGCAGCGTAGTTGTTGGTTTGGGCAGGAACACCAATGAGCAGTTCTTC; CDR3aa: CASSVVVGLGRNTNEQFF
j_gene: TRBJ2-7; v_gene: TRBV24-1; abundance: .; d_gene: TRBD2; CDR3nt: TGTGCCACCAGTGATGGGACTAGCGGGGGGCCCCTGACCTCCTACGAGCAGTACTTC; CDR3aa: CATSDGTSGGPLTSYEQYF
j_gene: TRBJ1-2; v_gene: TRBV11-2; abundance: .; d_gene: .; CDR3nt: TGTGCCAGCAGCTTAAGGGTCGGACGGACCCCCTATGGCTACACCTTC; CDR3aa: CASSLRVGRTPYGYTF
j_gene: TRBJ2-7; v_gene: TRBV5-6; abundance: .; d_gene: .; CDR3nt: TGTGCCAGCAGCCATTCGAGGGGGGCCTACGAGCAGTACTTC; CDR3aa: CASSHSRGAYEQYF
j_gene: TRBJ1-2; v_gene: TRBV24-1; abundance: .; d_gene: .; CDR3nt: TGTGCCACCAGTGATACCCCTTCGGAGGGGCAGAACTATGGCTACACCTTC; CDR3aa: CATSDTPSEGQNYGYTF
j_gene: TRBJ1-1; v_gene: TRBV30; abundance: .; d_gene: .; CDR3nt: TGTGCCTGGATCAGAGGCACTGAAGCTTTCTTT; CDR3aa: CAWIRGTEAFF
j_gene: TRBJ1-2; v_gene: TRBV27; abundance: .; d_gene: TRBD1; CDR3nt: TGTGCCATCAGGGGACAGGGGCACTATGGCTACACCTTC; CDR3aa: CAIRGQGHYGYTF
j_gene: TRBJ2-1; v_gene: TRBV3-1/TRBV3-2; abundance: .; d_gene: TRBD2; CDR3nt: TGTGCCAGCAGCCCCCTCTGGGAGCGGGGAAAATCCTACAATGAGCAGTTCTTC; CDR3aa: CASSPLWERGKSYNEQFF
j_gene: TRBJ2-5; v_gene: TRBV7-3; abundance: .; d_gene: .; CDR3nt: TGTGCCAGCAGCTTAGACAGAGAGGGGACCCAGTACTTC; CDR3aa: CASSLDREGTQYF
j_gene: TRBJ2-7; v_gene: TRBV10-2; abundance: .; d_gene: .; CDR3nt: TGCGCCAGCAGTGAGGCTAGCTCGGAGGGCTACGAGCAGTACTTC; CDR3aa: CASSEASSEGYEQYF
j_gene: TRBJ2-2; v_gene: TRBV19; abundance: .; d_gene: .; CDR3nt: TGTGCCAGTAGTCCGCCGGAGGGGCGCCAACGGGGCACCGGGGAGCTGTTTTTT; CDR3aa: CASSPPEGRQRGTGELFF
j_gene: TRBJ1-6; v_gene: TRBV3-1/TRBV3-2; abundance: many; d_gene: .; CDR3nt: TGTGCCAGCAGCCAAGGTCCCCAGGGAGGCAGACCCCTCCACTTT; CDR3aa: CASSQGPQGGRPLHF
j_gene: TRBJ2-3; v_gene: TRBV9; abundance: .; d_gene: .; CDR3nt: TGTGCCAGCAGCGTAGCTGGGGGTTATAGCACAGATACGCAGTATTTT; CDR3aa: CASSVAGGYSTDTQYF
j_gene: TRBJ1-4; v_gene: TRBV25-1; abundance: .; d_gene: .; CDR3nt: TGTGCCAGCGCCGTCAGGGTACGCGAAAAACTGTTTTTT; CDR3aa: CASAVRVREKLFF
j_gene: TRBJ1-1; v_gene: TRBV6-4; abundance: .; d_gene: .; CDR3nt: TGTGCCAGCAGTGAAACCCCAGGCAGCGCGGCTTTCTTT; CDR3aa: CASSETPGSAAFF
j_gene: TRBJ2-2; v_gene: TRBV13; abundance: .; d_gene: TRBD2; CDR3nt: TGTGCCAGCAGCCCGGGGGGGCCAAACACCGGGGAGCTGTTTTTT; CDR3aa: CASSPGGPNTGELFF
j_gene: TRBJ2-7; v_gene: TRBV3-1/TRBV3-2; abundance: .; d_gene: .; CDR3nt: TGTGCCAGCAGCCGCGAAAGGGTCTACTACGAGCAGTACTTC; CDR3aa: CASSRERVYYEQYF
j_gene: TRBJ2-1; v_gene: TRBV5-1; abundance: .; d_gene: TRBD2; CDR3nt: TGCGCCAGCAGCTTACTCGCCCTCGGGCGGAGCGGGGGGGCCAGTTCCTACAATGAGCAGTTCTTC; CDR3aa: CASSLLALGRSGGASSYNEQFF
j_gene: TRBJ2-3; v_gene: TRBV12-3/TRBV12-4; abundance: .; d_gene: .; CDR3nt: TGTGCCAGCAATCCGACTACCAATACGCAGTATTTT; CDR3aa: CASNPTTNTQYF
j_gene: TRBJ2-2; v_gene: TRBV27; abundance: once; d_gene: .; CDR3nt: TGTGCCAGCACAACGTGGGGGGGCTACACCGGGGAGCTGTTTTTT; CDR3aa: CASTTWGGYTGELFF
j_gene: TRBJ1-1; v_gene: TRBV14; abundance: .; d_gene: TRBD1; CDR3nt: TGTGCCAGCAGCCACGACAGGGGGCGCAGAACTGAAGCTTTCTTT; CDR3aa: CASSHDRGRRTEAFF
j_gene: TRBJ1-5; v_gene: TRBV7-3; abundance: .; d_gene: .; CDR3nt: TGTGCCAGCAGCACCCAAGACGGACAGCCCCAGCATTTT; CDR3aa: CASSTQDGQPQHF
j_gene: TRBJ1-6; v_gene: TRBV10-1; abundance: .; d_gene: .; CDR3nt: TGCGCCAGCAGTGTGGACATTAATTCACCCCTCCACTTT; CDR3aa: CASSVDINSPLHF
j_gene: TRBJ2-3; v_gene: TRBV30; abundance: .; d_gene: .; CDR3nt: TGTGCCTGGAGTGTCCGCACAGATACGCAGTATTTT; CDR3aa: CAWSVRTDTQYF
j_gene: TRBJ1-5; v_gene: TRBV10-3; abundance: .; d_gene: .; CDR3nt: TGTGCCCCACCCCTGGGATTTCCCCAGCATTTT; CDR3aa: CAPPLGFPQHF
j_gene: TRBJ1-2; v_gene: TRBV7-2; abundance: .; d_gene: TRBD1; CDR3nt: TGTGCCAGCAGCCAACAGGGACAGCCTTATGGCTACACCTTC; CDR3aa: CASSQQGQPYGYTF
j_gene: TRBJ2-3; v_gene: TRBV12-5; abundance: .; d_gene: TRBD1; CDR3nt: TGTGCTAGTGGTTTGCCCCAGGCAGGGGGCGAAGATACGCAGTATTTT; CDR3aa: CASGLPQAGGEDTQYF
j_gene: TRBJ1-1; v_gene: TRBV4-2; abundance: .; d_gene: .; CDR3nt: TGTGCCAGCAGCTCCGAGGTGAACACTGAAGCTTTCTTT; CDR3aa: CASSSEVNTEAFF
j_gene: TRBJ1-6; v_gene: TRBV7-3; abundance: .; d_gene: .; CDR3nt: TGTGCCAGCAGCTTCCTAGGCGATTCACCCCTCCACTTT; CDR3aa: CASSFLGDSPLHF
j_gene: TRBJ1-1; v_gene: TRBV9; abundance: .; d_gene: .; CDR3nt: TGTGCCAGCAGCGTAGCGGACACTGAAGCTTTCTTT; CDR3aa: CASSVADTEAFF
j_gene: TRBJ2-1; v_gene: TRBV3-1/TRBV3-2; abundance: once; d_gene: .; CDR3nt: TGTGCCAGCAGCCAAGATTTAGTGGGGATGGATGAGCAGTTCTTC; CDR3aa: CASSQDLVGMDEQFF
j_gene: TRBJ2-2; v_gene: TRBV2; abundance: .; d_gene: .; CDR3nt: TGTGCCACCCTAGGGGACACGAACACCGGGGAGCTGTTTTTT; CDR3aa: CATLGDTNTGELFF
j_gene: TRBJ2-3; v_gene: TRBV9; abundance: .; d_gene: TRBD2; CDR3nt: TGTGCCAGCAGCGAGGGACTAGCGGGGGGGCCTGGTGCAGATACGCAGTATTTT; CDR3aa: CASSEGLAGGPGADTQYF
j_gene: TRBJ1-4; v_gene: TRBV6-4; abundance: .; d_gene: TRBD1; CDR3nt: TGTGCCAGCAGTGACTCGGACAGGGGAATTAATGAAAAACTGTTTTTT; CDR3aa: CASSDSDRGINEKLFF
j_gene: TRBJ2-7; v_gene: TRBV3-1/TRBV3-2; abundance: .; d_gene: .; CDR3nt: TGTGCCAGCAGCCAGGGGGACGAGCAGTACTTC; CDR3aa: CASSQGDEQYF
j_gene: TRBJ1-2; v_gene: TRBV15; abundance: .; d_gene: TRBD1; CDR3nt: TGTGCCACCAGCACAGACAGGGACAGCTATGGCTACACCTTC; CDR3aa: CATSTDRDSYGYTF
j_gene: TRBJ1-6; v_gene: TRBV6-1; abundance: few; d_gene: .; CDR3nt: TGTGCCAGCAGTGAAGCAGGGGATATCAATTCACCCCTCCACTTT; CDR3aa: CASSEAGDINSPLHF
j_gene: TRBJ2-7; v_gene: TRBV30; abundance: .; d_gene: TRBD1; CDR3nt: TGTGCCTGGACCGGACAGGGGATCAAGGACGAGCAGTACTTC; CDR3aa: CAWTGQGIKDEQYF
j_gene: TRBJ1-2; v_gene: TRBV5-1; abundance: .; d_gene: .; CDR3nt: TGCGCCAGCAGCTTGGACGGCACGAACTATGGCTACACCTTC; CDR3aa: CASSLDGTNYGYTF
j_gene: TRBJ1-2; v_gene: TRBV3-1/TRBV3-2; abundance: .; d_gene: .; CDR3nt: TGTGCCAGCAGCCAAGACAGGGGAAGCTACACCTTC; CDR3aa: CASSQDRGSYTF
j_gene: TRBJ2-2; v_gene: TRBV19; abundance: .; d_gene: TRBD1; CDR3nt: TGTGCCAGTAGAAAGGGGCAGACAGGGGGGCTGTTTTTT; CDR3aa: CASRKGQTGGLFF
j_gene: TRBJ2-7; v_gene: TRBV7-6; abundance: .; d_gene: TRBD2; CDR3nt: TGTGCCAGCAGCCTGCAGGGACTAGAGCTCGGCGAGCAGTACTTC; CDR3aa: CASSLQGLELGEQYF
j_gene: TRBJ1-1; v_gene: TRBV7-9; abundance: .; d_gene: .; CDR3nt: TGTGCCAGCAGCTTAGGGCAGGGCACTGAAGCTTTCTTT; CDR3aa: CASSLGQGTEAFF
j_gene: TRBJ1-5; v_gene: TRBV4-1; abundance: .; d_gene: .; CDR3nt: TGCGCCAGCAGCCAAGATCTGGGAGGTGGAAATCAGCCCCAGCATTTT; CDR3aa: CASSQDLGGGNQPQHF
j_gene: TRBJ1-5; v_gene: TRBV5-8; abundance: .; d_gene: TRBD1; CDR3nt: TGTGCCAGCAGCTTGGGTTTGGGGACAGGGGAAGCCAATCAGCCCCAGCATTTT; CDR3aa: CASSLGLGTGEANQPQHF
j_gene: TRBJ1-1; v_gene: TRBV23-1; abundance: .; d_gene: TRBD1; CDR3nt: TGCGCCAGCAGTCAACACAGGGGGCGCAGGACTGAAGCTTTCTTT; CDR3aa: CASSQHRGRRTEAFF
j_gene: TRBJ2-2; v_gene: TRBV3-1/TRBV3-2; abundance: .; d_gene: .; CDR3nt: TGTGCCAGCAGACCGAATGGGGGTGACGGGGAGCTGTTTTTT; CDR3aa: CASRPNGGDGELFF
j_gene: TRBJ2-1; v_gene: TRBV11-3; abundance: .; d_gene: .; CDR3nt: TGTGCCAGCAGCTTTGGACCCCCATCTTACAATGAGCAGTTCTTC; CDR3aa: CASSFGPPSYNEQFF
j_gene: TRBJ2-7; v_gene: TRBV6-5; abundance: .; d_gene: .; CDR3nt: TGTGCCAGCAGCCAAGTGGCAAGACTTTACTACGAGCAGTGCTTC; CDR3aa: CASSQVARLYYEQCF
j_gene: TRBJ2-7; v_gene: TRBV6-5; abundance: .; d_gene: TRBD1; CDR3nt: TGTGCCATCAGACAGGGACAGGGGGCGGGAGAGCAGTACTTC; CDR3aa: CAIRQGQGAGEQYF